This T cell receptor (beta chain) appears in the sequencing data of a study of T-cell reconstitution after alpha-beta-depleted transplantation in children. Unmatched junction bases numbered 5, after V lost 3 bases and J lost 5 bases. CDR3 length: 14 residues. The germline CDR1 and CDR2 sequences are MGHDK and SYGVNS. During its preparation, the TCRbeta library received unique molecular identifiers. Using its own MiXCR run on the PCR reads, TCRdb lists one record per CDR3 protein. The table includes hundreds of thousands of distinct CDR3 sequences, over 15% detected once. V is TRBV25-1 and J is TRBJ2-5; 8 positions agree with TRBD1. This sequence originates from a human donor who donated a stem cell graft to a child with acute myeloid leukemia. Sequences were derived from PBMCs from the stem cell graft donor, sampled from the stem cell graft. The CDR3 sequence: CASSEDRAGETQYF. The CDR3 DNA sequence: TGTGCCAGCAGTGAGGACAGGGCTGGGGAGACCCAGTACTTC.